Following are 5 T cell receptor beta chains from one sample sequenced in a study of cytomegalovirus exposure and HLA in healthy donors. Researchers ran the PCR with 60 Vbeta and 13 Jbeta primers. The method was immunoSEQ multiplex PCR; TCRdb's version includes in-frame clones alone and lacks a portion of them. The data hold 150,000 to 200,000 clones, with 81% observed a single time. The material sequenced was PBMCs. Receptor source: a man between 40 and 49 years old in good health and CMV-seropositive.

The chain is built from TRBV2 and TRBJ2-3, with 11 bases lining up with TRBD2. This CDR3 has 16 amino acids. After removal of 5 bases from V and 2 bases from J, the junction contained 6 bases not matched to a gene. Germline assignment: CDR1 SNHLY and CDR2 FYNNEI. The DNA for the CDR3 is TGTGCCAGCAGTTCCCGACTAGCGGGGCTCACAGATACGCAGTATTTT. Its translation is CASSSRLAGLTDTQYF.

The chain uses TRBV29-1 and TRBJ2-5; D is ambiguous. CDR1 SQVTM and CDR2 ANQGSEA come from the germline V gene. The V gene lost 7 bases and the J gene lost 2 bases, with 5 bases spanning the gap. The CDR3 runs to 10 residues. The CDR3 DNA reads TGCAGCGCCGGTCAAGAGACCCAGTACTTC. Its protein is CSAGQETQYF.

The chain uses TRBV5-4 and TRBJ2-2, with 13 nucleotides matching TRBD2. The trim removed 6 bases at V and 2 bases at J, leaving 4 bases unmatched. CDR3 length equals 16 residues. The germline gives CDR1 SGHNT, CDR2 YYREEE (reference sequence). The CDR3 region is CASTGTSGTNTGELFF. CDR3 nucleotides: TGTGCCAGCACTGGGACTAGCGGGACCAACACCGGGGAGCTGTTTTTT. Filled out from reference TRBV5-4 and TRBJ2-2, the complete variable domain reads ETGVTQSPTHLIKTRGQQVTLRCSSQSGHNTVSWYQQALGQGPQFIFQYYREEENGRGNFPPRFSGLQFPNYSSELNVNALELDDSALYLCASTGTSGTNTGELFFGEGSRLTVL.

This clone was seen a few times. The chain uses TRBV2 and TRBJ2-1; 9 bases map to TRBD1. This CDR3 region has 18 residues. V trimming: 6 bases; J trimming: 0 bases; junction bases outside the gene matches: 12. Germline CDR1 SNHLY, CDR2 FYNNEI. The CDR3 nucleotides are TGTGCCAGCAGGCCGGGACAGGGCGTGCTGAGCTCCTACAATGAGCAGTTCTTC. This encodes CASRPGQGVLSSYNEQFF.

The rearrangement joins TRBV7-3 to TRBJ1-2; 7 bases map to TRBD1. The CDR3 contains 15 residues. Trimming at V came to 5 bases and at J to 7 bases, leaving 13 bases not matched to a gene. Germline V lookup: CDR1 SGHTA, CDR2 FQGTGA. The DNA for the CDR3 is TGTGCCAGCAGCCACGGGCTAGGGGGCGTCCCTGGCTACACCTTC. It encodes CASSHGLGGVPGYTF.